The next 2 T cell receptor beta chains were all read from a single sample in a study of T cell changes during pregnancy in multiple sclerosis. Sequencing used immunoSEQ multiplex PCR; TCRdb keeps in-frame clones, though not all of them. The sample lists tens of thousands of clones, approximately 88% occurring once. The sequenced sample was peripheral blood, obtained in the first trimester of pregnancy. These receptors all stem from a female donor in good health, enrolled as a control in a pregnancy study.

As to this clone: The junction shows a germline mismatch at one end, possibly a read error. The chain recombines TRBV27 with TRBJ2-2; possible D gene TRBD2, 6 bases. Per the germline V gene, CDR1 is MNHEY and CDR2 is SMNVEV (reference sequence). There are 14 residues in the CDR3. The CDR3 DNA sequence: TGTGCCACCAGTCGACTAGCGAACACCGGGGAGCTGTTTTTT. Translating gives CATSRLANTGELFF.

In DNA form, the CDR3 reads TGTGCCAGCAGCCAAGCTCTAGCGGGAAGGTATGAGCAGTTCTTC. This sequence encodes CASSQALAGRYEQFF. V gene TRBV4-2 combines with J gene TRBJ2-1, with 9 bases lining up with TRBD2. This CDR3 has 15 residues. V lost 1 base and J lost 8; bases outside the gene matches: 6. Germline lookup yields CDR1 LGHNA and CDR2 YNFKEQ.